This paragraph reports one T cell receptor beta chain. The target antigen is unknown. The data stem from a study of cytomegalovirus exposure and HLA in healthy donors. Broader study findings: Many donors carried some public TCRs, although rarity characterized most TCR sequences. The TCR clusters that emerged in the first cohort tended, a later analysis found, to co-occur in the 120 validation repertoires. Reportedly, cytomegalovirus status was diagnosed with high sensitivity and specificity.

Method: immunoSEQ multiplex PCR; TCRdb's copy keeps in-frame clones and lacks some. The data contain 140,000 or so clones, about 88% of them singletons. The V gene end was trimmed by 7 bases and the J gene end by 5 bases; junction bases not matched to a gene: 6. CDR3 length: 14 amino acids. The germline gives CDR1 MDHEN, CDR2 SYDVKM. The TCR comes from a woman in her late teens or twenties in good health and CMV-seropositive. The sample consisted of PBMCs. This chain connects TRBV28 to TRBJ1-5; 9 bases align to TRBD1. As DNA, the CDR3 is TGTGCCAGCACCAAACAGGGGGCAGATCAGCCCCAGCATTTT. As protein: CASTKQGADQPQHF.